This T cell receptor beta chain derives from a study of T cell responses to AZD1222 COVID-19 vaccine. This clone was found a few times. Its specificity is not known. Sequencing was performed with immunoSEQ multiplex PCR; in TCRdb, only in-frame clones are kept and a portion is missing. This table has 85,000 to 100,000 clones, approximately 78% appearing once. Regarding the study as a whole: Regions 160-218 and 743-854 dominated among vaccine-associated CD4 TCRs spanning spike.

The clonotype originates from an adult in good health. The starting material was peripheral blood, obtained on day 0 of AZD1222 vaccination.

CDR3 DNA: TGTGCCAGCAGTTTACCCGGACAGGGTTCGGATACGCAGTATTTT. It specifies CASSLPGQGSDTQYF. The gene calls are TRBV28 and TRBJ2-3, with 8 bases that match TRBD1. J lost 6 bases, V lost 2 bases, and 7 bases had no gene match. Germline CDR1 MDHEN, CDR2 SYDVKM. This CDR3 spans 15 amino acids.